Following are 24 T cell receptor beta chains from one sample sequenced in a study of cytomegalovirus exposure and HLA in healthy donors. In the PCR, 60 Vbeta and 13 Jbeta primers were used. The data were produced by immunoSEQ multiplex PCR, yet TCRdb's version contains in-frame clones alone and is incomplete. The table counts 150,000 to 200,000 clones; roughly 2% lies in the top ten. Sample: PBMCs. These receptors were obtained from a man aged 25 to 45 in good health and CMV-seronegative.

The chain has TRBV5-4 and TRBJ2-5; 10 bases fit TRBD1. Unmatched junction bases numbered 10, after V lost 4 bases and J lost 4 bases. CDR3 length: 16 amino acids. Germline V gene sequence: CDR1 SGHNT, CDR2 YYREEE (reference sequence). Here the CDR3 reads CASSHRTGGYGETQYF. In DNA, the CDR3 is TGTGCCAGCAGCCACAGGACAGGGGGATATGGAGAGACCCAGTACTTC.

The chain carries TRBV29-1 and TRBJ2-3, with 9 bases that match TRBD2. The germline V gene encodes CDR1 SQVTM and CDR2 ANQGSEA. This CDR3 is built from 16 residues. J lost 1 base, V lost 7 bases, and 12 bases had no gene match. The CDR3 sequence: CSGGGGRASGTDTQYF. CDR3 coding DNA: TGCAGCGGTGGTGGCGGGAGGGCCAGTGGCACAGATACGCAGTATTTT.

The chain employs TRBV5-1 and TRBJ2-5; a possible D gene is TRBD1 (6 bases). This CDR3 is built from 16 residues. The V end lost 2 bases, the J end lost 3 bases, and 17 bases lay between the germline ends. The germline gives CDR1 SGHRS, CDR2 YFSETQ. The CDR3 sequence: CASSFSPGSGEETQYF. In DNA form, the CDR3 reads TGCGCCAGCAGCTTTTCCCCGGGGTCAGGGGAAGAGACCCAGTACTTC.

The CDR3 sequence is CASSSGGQSTDTQYF. In nucleotides, the CDR3 is TGTGCCAGCAGCTCCGGGGGACAGAGCACAGATACGCAGTATTTT. The rearrangement uses TRBV13 and TRBJ2-3, with D possibly matching TRBD1 (7 bases). V lost 4 bases and J lost 0, with 11 bases in between. CDR1 and CDR2 (germline): PRHDT, FYEKMQ (reference sequence). CDR3 size: 15 residues.

The chain recombines TRBV10-3 with TRBJ1-4; D is possibly TRBD1 (5 bases). The length of the CDR3 is 15 residues. Trimming took off 2 bases at V and 0 bases at J, with 7 bases between the two ends. CDR1 ENHRY and CDR2 SYGVKD come from the germline V gene. CDR3 protein: CAISEDSATNEKLFF. The CDR3 DNA reads TGTGCCATCAGTGAGGACAGTGCAACTAATGAAAAACTGTTTTTT.

The genes are TRBV28 and TRBJ1-5; D is perhaps TRBD1 (5 bases). V dropped 3 bases and J dropped 3 bases, with 12 bases sitting between them. This CDR3 has 15 amino acids. Germline V lookup: CDR1 MDHEN, CDR2 SYDVKM. CDR3 DNA: TGTGCCAGCAGTTTTAGATTAGGGGCCAATCAGCCCCAGCATTTT. Amino acids: CASSFRLGANQPQHF. Filled out from reference TRBV28 and TRBJ1-5, the complete variable domain reads DVKVTQSSRYLVKRTGEKVFLECVQDMDHENMFWYRQDPGLGLRLIYFSYDVKMKEKGDIPEGYSVSREKKERFSLILESASTNQTSMYLCASSFRLGANQPQHFGDGTRLSIL.

V is TRBV29-1 and J is TRBJ1-1; 9 positions agree with TRBD1. CDR3 size: 12 residues. J gave up 4 bases and V 6 bases, and 3 bases lay outside the gene matches. Germline CDR1 is SQVTM and CDR2 is ANQGSEA. In DNA, the CDR3 is TGCAGCGTCTGGGACAGGGTCACTGAAGCTTTCTTT. Residues: CSVWDRVTEAFF.

The rearrangement links TRBV19 to TRBJ2-7; D is possibly TRBD1 (7 bases). Trimming took 3 bases from V and 3 from J, leaving 15 bases between them. The CDR3 sequence is 15 residues long. Germline CDR1 is LNHDA and CDR2 is SQIVND (reference sequence). The CDR3 reads CASSIAGQNYYEQYF. The CDR3 DNA is TGTGCCAGTAGTATCGCGGGACAGAACTACTACGAGCAGTACTTC.

The V call is TRBV5-6, the J call TRBJ1-2; 7 nucleotides line up with TRBD1. Germline trimming cut 0 bases from V and 7 bases from J; bases unmatched to any gene: 9. CDR3 length: 15 amino acids. Germline V lookup: CDR1 SGHDT, CDR2 YYEEEE. CDR3 coding DNA: TGTGCCAGCAGCTTGGCCAGGGGGGTTCAGTCTGGCTACACCTTC. This encodes CASSLARGVQSGYTF.

V is TRBV27 and J is TRBJ2-2; D perhaps matches TRBD2 (5 bases). CDR1 and CDR2 from the germline V gene are MNHEY and SMNVEV (reference sequence). The V gene lost 2 bases and the J gene lost 3 bases, with 10 bases spanning the gap. The CDR3 length is 15 residues. CDR3 sequence reads: CASSLRGRDTGELFF. The CDR3 bases are TGTGCCAGCAGTTTACGGGGTCGCGACACCGGGGAGCTGTTTTTT.

This chain connects TRBV19 to TRBJ2-5, with D possibly matching TRBD1 (5 bases). Germline CDR1 LNHDA, CDR2 SQIVND (reference sequence). Trimming removed 8 bases from V and 5 bases from J, with 15 bases in between. The CDR3 consists of 13 residues. CDR3 sequence: CASVDGAVETQYF. The CDR3 DNA is TGTGCCAGTGTAGATGGGGCGGTGGAGACCCAGTACTTC.

The gene calls are TRBV13 and TRBJ2-3, with D perhaps TRBD2 (5 bases). Trimming took off 5 bases at V and 3 bases at J, with 9 bases between the two ends. Germline V gene data show CDR1 as PRHDT and CDR2 as FYEKMQ (reference sequence). CDR3 length: 13 amino acids. The CDR3 protein is CASSLPGTDTQYF. CDR3 DNA sequence: TGTGCCAGCAGCCTCCCGGGGACAGATACGCAGTATTTT. The entire variable domain, with the rest obtained from reference TRBV13 and TRBJ2-3, is as follows: AAGVIQSPRHLIKEKRETATLKCYPIPRHDTVYWYQQGPGQDPQFLISFYEKMQSDKGSIPDRFSAQQFSDYHSELNMSSLELGDSALYFCASSLPGTDTQYFGPGTRLTVL.

The CDR3: CASSEKPPGQGIQETQYF. The CDR3 DNA is TGTGCCAGCAGTGAGAAACCCCCGGGACAGGGGATACAAGAGACCCAGTACTTC. This chain links TRBV6-1 with TRBJ2-5, with TRBD1 matching 10 bases. V was pared by 3 bases and J by 2 bases, with 12 bases of the junction left unmatched. The CDR3 loop spans 18 amino acids. Germline CDR1 is MNHNS and CDR2 is SASEGT.

The chain links TRBV5-1 to TRBJ2-7; 12 bases are shared with TRBD2. Germline V gene lookup returns CDR1 SGHRS and CDR2 YFSETQ. V shed 0 bases, J shed 3 bases, and the junction held 7 bases outside the gene matches. The CDR3 loop spans 17 amino acids. CDR3: CASSLGELAGGLYEQYF. CDR3 nucleotide sequence: TGCGCCAGCAGCTTGGGGGAGCTAGCGGGAGGGCTCTACGAGCAGTACTTC.

The chain links TRBV7-9 to TRBJ1-1, with D hard to call. The CDR3 extends over 13 amino acids. Germline assignment: CDR1 SEHNR and CDR2 FQNEAQ (reference sequence). V gave up 5 bases and J gave up 0 bases, with 7 bases separating them. CDR3 protein: CASSIDMNTEAFF. The CDR3, as DNA: TGTGCCAGCAGCATTGACATGAACACTGAAGCTTTCTTT.

The rearrangement uses TRBV6-5 and TRBJ2-3; 7 positions match TRBD2. The trim removed 1 base at V and 3 bases at J, leaving 4 bases unmatched. The V gene's germline CDR1 is MNHEY and CDR2 SVGAGI. CDR3 size: 15 residues. The CDR3 DNA sequence: TGTGCCAGCAGTTACTTAAGCGGGACTACAGATACGCAGTATTTT. Translation gives CASSYLSGTTDTQYF.

The chain is built from TRBV30 and TRBJ2-5; the D is unclear. Trimming stripped 0 bases from V and 10 bases from J, with 9 bases between. Germline values: CDR1 GTSNPN, CDR2 SVGIG (reference sequence). The CDR3 covers 11 residues. The DNA of the CDR3 is TGTGCCTGGAGTGTGGCAGAATACCAGTACTTC. Its protein is CAWSVAEYQYF.

The chain couples TRBV27 to TRBJ1-1; 10 positions match TRBD1. After removal of 4 bases from V and 0 bases from J, the junction contained 2 bases not matched to a gene. This CDR3 has 15 residues. CDR1 and CDR2 from the germline V gene are MNHEY and SMNVEV (reference sequence). The CDR3: CASSSGQGVNTEAFF. The CDR3 DNA follows: TGTGCCAGCAGTTCCGGACAGGGGGTGAACACTGAAGCTTTCTTT.

This chain connects TRBV6-1 to TRBJ1-5, with D unresolved. Germline V gives CDR1 MNHNS, CDR2 SASEGT. This CDR3 contains 17 residues. The V end lost 4 bases, the J end lost 2 bases, and 18 bases lay between the germline ends. The CDR3 is CASSGGKGKRGNQPQHF. The CDR3 nucleotides are TGTGCCAGCAGTGGCGGAAAAGGGAAGAGGGGCAATCAGCCCCAGCATTTT.

The rearrangement links TRBV7-2 to TRBJ1-3; D call uncertain. With 2 bases removed from V and 0 bases from J, the gap between germline ends came to 11 bases. This CDR3 comprises 16 residues. CDR1 is SGHTA, CDR2 FQGNSA, per germline. CDR3 in DNA: TGTGCCAGCAGCTTACCTGGACTGTCCTCTGGAAACACCATATATTTT. Amino acid sequence: CASSLPGLSSGNTIYF.

This chain links TRBV27 with TRBJ1-2, with 7 bases lining up with TRBD1. The CDR3 is 13 residues long. CDR1 MNHEY and CDR2 SMNVEV come from the germline V gene (reference sequence). The J segment lost 4 bases and the V segment lost 6 bases, leaving 5 bases of the junction unmatched. CDR3 residues: CASSRQGRYGYTF. In DNA, the CDR3 is TGTGCCAGCAGCAGACAGGGACGCTATGGCTACACCTTC.

This chain joins TRBV6-5 and TRBJ1-2; no reliable D call. CDR3 length equals 12 residues. Trimming stripped 8 bases from V and 1 base from J, with 8 bases between. Germline CDR1 and CDR2: MNHEY and SVGAGI. CDR3 nucleotide sequence: TGTGCCAGCGGAGTGGATAACTATGGCTACACCTTC. It yields the protein CASGVDNYGYTF.

This rearrangement joins TRBV5-4 to TRBJ1-1, with a weak D call TRBD1 (5 bases). The CDR3 has 16 residues. V shed 2 bases and J shed 1 base, with 15 bases lying between them. Germline assignment: CDR1 SGHNT and CDR2 YYREEE (reference sequence). The CDR3 region is CASSFGGARGNTEAFF. The CDR3 coding sequence is TGTGCCAGCAGCTTTGGAGGGGCGCGGGGGAACACTGAAGCTTTCTTT.

The rearrangement joins TRBV19 to TRBJ1-1, with TRBD1 matching 7 bases. Germline V gives CDR1 LNHDA, CDR2 SQIVND (reference sequence). The ends lost 6 bases at V and 3 bases at J; junction bases unmatched: 7. The CDR3 sequence is 14 residues long. The DNA for the CDR3 is TGTGCCAGTAGCCTGGACAGGATCGACACTGAAGCTTTCTTT. The encoded protein is CASSLDRIDTEAFF.